These 2 T cell receptor beta chains came from one sample sequenced in a study of Siglec-9 on CD8 T cells in melanoma. Sequencing was performed with immunoSEQ multiplex PCR; in TCRdb, only in-frame clones are kept and a portion is missing. Here the sample spans tens of thousands of clones, 75% to 85% being singletons. The sequencing sample was made of Siglec-9- CD8+ T cells sorted from blood. Receptors originate from a human donor in good health.

This chain links TRBV28 with TRBJ2-7, with 10 bases fitting TRBD1. Germline V CDR1 and CDR2: MDHEN, SYDVKM. There are 14 residues in the CDR3. V was clipped by 8 bases and J by 5 bases; unmatched bases: 9. CDR3 in DNA: TGTGCCAGCGGACTGACAGGGGGCTTCCACGAGCAGTACTTC. It encodes CASGLTGGFHEQYF.

This sequence joins TRBV2 and TRBJ1-5, with D hard to call. Between the trimmed V and J ends, which lost 3 bases and 2 bases, there was a span of 11 bases. The germline V gene encodes CDR1 SNHLY and CDR2 FYNNEI. The CDR3 has 15 residues. The CDR3 loop is CASSDFEEGNQPQHF. CDR3 nucleotides: TGTGCCAGCAGTGACTTCGAGGAGGGCAATCAGCCCCAGCATTTT.